Shown below are 20 T cell receptor beta chains from a single sample sequenced in a study of T cells after yellow fever vaccination. TCRdb re-analysed the 5' RACE reads in MiXCR, keeping a single row per CDR3 protein. The sample yields 30,000 or so distinct CDR3 sequences, 3.5% to 5% seen once. The source was CD8+ T cells sorted from PBMCs, collected 5 days after the yellow fever booster vaccination. The receptors were gathered from a young man who received the YFV17D yellow fever vaccine.

This clonotype occurred many times. The chain combines TRBV4-2 with TRBJ1-5; D unresolved. Germline assignment: CDR1 LGHNA and CDR2 YNFKEQ. Trimming stripped 0 bases from V and 0 bases from J, with 6 bases between. This CDR3 has 15 amino acids. DNA of the CDR3: TGTGCCAGCAGCCAAGAGGGGAATAGCAATCAGCCCCAGCATTTT. This gives the protein CASSQEGNSNQPQHF.

This clonotype was seen many times. The genes are TRBV7-9 and TRBJ2-5; no reliable D call. The CDR3 covers 10 residues. From germline, CDR1 is SEHNR and CDR2 FQNEAQ (reference sequence). Trimming removed 3 bases from V and 5 bases from J, with 1 base in between. The CDR3 spells CASSLETQYF. CDR3 nucleotides: TGTGCCAGCAGCTTGGAGACCCAGTACTTC.

This clonotype has at least ten counts. V gene TRBV7-6 combines with J gene TRBJ2-1, with 11 bases that match TRBD1. Germline trimming cut 5 bases from V and 5 bases from J; bases unmatched to any gene: 11. CDR3 length equals 17 residues. Per the germline V gene, CDR1 is SGHVS and CDR2 is FNYEAQ. Here the CDR3 reads CASSLTRGQGAHNEQFF. The DNA for the CDR3 is TGTGCCAGCAGCCTCACCCGAGGACAGGGGGCCCACAATGAGCAGTTCTTC.

Remarks on this clonotype: Being one base from a much bigger clone, this may be a read error. The chain combines TRBV7-2 with TRBJ2-1; D possibly uses TRBD1 or TRBD2 (5 bases each). This CDR3 comprises 13 residues. Germline CDR1 SGHTA, CDR2 FQGNSA. Trimming shortened V by 5 bases and J by 8 bases, and 13 bases separated the two germline ends. The CDR3 loop reads CASSPRGVHEQFF. CDR3 bases: TGTGCCAGCAGCCCTAGGGGAGTCCATGAGCAGTTCTTC.

This clonotype has a count of ten or more. CDR3 sequence: CASSLGGAWDTQYF. DNA for the CDR3: TGTGCCAGCAGCTTAGGCGGAGCTTGGGATACGCAGTATTTT. The chain has TRBV7-2 and TRBJ2-3, with no clear D. The CDR3 has 14 residues. CDR1 is SGHTA, CDR2 FQGNSA, per germline. V lost 1 base, J lost 6 bases, and 11 bases lay in between.

This clonotype was seen repeatedly, ten times or more. This chain links TRBV29-1 with TRBJ2-2; possible D gene TRBD2, 5 bases. Trimming took 3 bases from V and 5 from J, leaving 7 bases between them. The CDR3 spans 12 residues. Per the germline V gene, CDR1 is SQVTM and CDR2 is ANQGSEA. CDR3 region: CSVDPGTGELFF. As DNA, the CDR3 is TGCAGCGTTGACCCGGGGACCGGGGAGCTGTTTTTT.

This clonotype came up many times. J is TRBJ2-2 and V is TRBV20-1; 7 bases are a match to TRBD1. This CDR3 is 14 amino acids long. Germline V gene data show CDR1 as DFQATT and CDR2 as SNEGSKA (reference sequence). The V and J ends lost 0 bases and 4 bases, in that order; junction bases with no gene match: 2. The CDR3, as DNA: TGCAGTGCTAGAGATTGGGACAGCACCGGGGAGCTGTTTTTT. Translated, it gives CSARDWDSTGELFF.

This clonotype was recorded at least ten times. In nucleotides, the CDR3 is TGTGCCAGCAGCCCTTATCAAGGGGATGTTATCGGGGAGCTGTTTTTT. This gives the protein CASSPYQGDVIGELFF. V usage is TRBV7-9 and J usage is TRBJ2-2; perhaps TRBD1 as D (5 bases). The V gene lost 5 bases and the J gene lost 7 bases, with 20 bases spanning the gap. CDR1 SEHNR and CDR2 FQNEAQ come from the germline V gene (reference sequence). The CDR3 spans 16 residues.

This clonotype appeared many times. The gene calls are TRBV2 and TRBJ1-1; the D gene is possibly TRBD1 (6 bases). The germline V and J ends were trimmed by 1 base and 6 bases, with 18 bases remaining between them. This CDR3 region has 16 residues. The V gene's germline CDR1 is SNHLY and CDR2 FYNNEI. The CDR3: CASSEVEQGLSAEAFF. Here the CDR3 DNA reads TGTGCCAGCAGTGAAGTGGAGCAGGGGCTTTCGGCTGAAGCTTTCTTT.

This clonotype occurred many times. The genes are TRBV7-2 and TRBJ2-3; the match to TRBD2 covers 7 bases. The CDR3 length is 14 residues. V shed 3 bases and J 4 bases; nucleotides not matched to a gene: 4. Germline assignment: CDR1 SGHTA and CDR2 FQGNSA. DNA of the CDR3: TGTGCCAGCAGCTTGGGGGGGACGGCAGATACGCAGTATTTT. Translated, it gives CASSLGGTADTQYF.

This clonotype occurred many times. The V call is TRBV27, the J call TRBJ2-7; D unclear. Germline V CDR1 and CDR2: MNHEY, SMNVEV (reference sequence). The CDR3 runs to 12 residues. The ends were cut back, 6 bases at V and 2 bases at J, with 8 bases in the middle. The CDR3 is CASSPGPYEQYF. The CDR3 DNA is TGTGCCAGCAGCCCTGGTCCCTACGAGCAGTACTTC.

The V call is TRBV29-1, the J call TRBJ2-1; TRBD1 agrees at 8 bases. This CDR3 spans 12 amino acids. Germline-derived CDR1 and CDR2 are SQVTM and ANQGSEA. Trimming cost V 3 bases and J 13 bases; bases outside gene matches: 8. DNA of the CDR3: TGCAGCGTTGACGGACAGGGTCTATTTCAGTTCTTC. Protein product: CSVDGQGLFQFF.

The sample holds many counts of this clonotype. This rearrangement joins TRBV7-2 to TRBJ2-4; D remains unclear. Trimming removed 4 bases at V and 5 bases at J, with 9 bases between. Germline CDR1 and CDR2: SGHTA and FQGNSA. The CDR3 spans 13 residues. Here the CDR3 reads CASSSTLENIQYF. The CDR3 DNA sequence: TGTGCCAGCAGCTCAACCTTGGAAAACATTCAGTACTTC. Full variable domain (remainder filled in from reference TRBV7-2 and TRBJ2-4): GAGVSQSPSNKVTEKGKDVELRCDPISGHTALYWYRQSLGQGLEFLIYFQGNSAPDKSGLPSDRFSAERTGGSVSTLTIQRTQQEDSAVYLCASSSTLENIQYFGAGTRLSVL.

This clonotype was detected many times. The V gene is TRBV7-2, the J gene TRBJ2-1; 7 positions match TRBD2. With 4 bases clipped from V and 3 bases from J, the junction kept 6 bases outside the gene matches. Germline values: CDR1 SGHTA, CDR2 FQGNSA. This CDR3 has 15 amino acids. CDR3 DNA sequence: TGTGCCAGCAGCTCACTGGGCGGGAGCTACAATGAGCAGTTCTTC. It is translated as CASSSLGGSYNEQFF.

This clonotype was seen at least ten times. The chain has TRBV12-3 or TRBV12-4 and TRBJ2-1, with 13 positions matching TRBD2. The V and J ends lost 8 bases and 10 bases, in that order; junction bases with no gene match: 5. This CDR3 contains 13 residues. The CDR3, as DNA: TGTGCCAGCGCCGGACTAGCGGGAGTCGAGCAGTTCTTC. It specifies CASAGLAGVEQFF.

This clonotype occurred many times. J is TRBJ2-3 and V is TRBV7-8; 9 nucleotides align to TRBD2. Germline CDR1 reads SGHVS; CDR2 reads FQNEAQ. The CDR3 runs 15 residues. Trimming took 4 bases from V and 5 from J; bases not matched to a gene: 7. The CDR3 DNA is TGTGCCAGCAGCTCTTTAGCGGGAGAGGTAGATACGCAGTATTTT. It specifies CASSSLAGEVDTQYF. Supplemented by reference TRBV7-8 and TRBJ2-3, the full variable domain reads GAGVSQSPRYKVAKRGQDVALRCDPISGHVSLFWYQQALGQGPEFLTYFQNEAQLDKSGLPSDRFFAERPEGSVSTLKIQRTQQEDSAVYLCASSSLAGEVDTQYFGPGTRLTVL.

This clonotype was seen repeatedly, ten times or more. CDR3 residues: CSALGQGVYNEQFF. Written as DNA, the CDR3 is TGCAGTGCTCTTGGACAGGGAGTCTACAATGAGCAGTTCTTC. The V gene is TRBV20-1, the J gene TRBJ2-1; TRBD1 matches 8 bases. The CDR3 runs to 14 residues. Germline values: CDR1 DFQATT, CDR2 SNEGSKA (reference sequence). V lost 5 bases and J lost 3; bases outside the gene matches: 6.

This clonotype was observed at least ten times. This chain connects TRBV20-1 to TRBJ1-1; unclear D gene. Deletions cut 3 bases from V and 0 bases from J, with 14 bases between. The CDR3 extends over 15 amino acids. Germline assignment: CDR1 DFQATT and CDR2 SNEGSKA (reference sequence). CDR3 amino acids: CSARVFGFMNTEAFF. In DNA form, the CDR3 reads TGCAGTGCTAGGGTTTTCGGTTTCATGAACACTGAAGCTTTCTTT.

This clonotype has ten or more counts. The V gene is TRBV28, the J gene TRBJ2-7; no clear D. Trimming took off 3 bases at V and 7 bases at J, with 10 bases between the two ends. The CDR3 runs 12 residues. Per the germline V gene, CDR1 is MDHEN and CDR2 is SYDVKM. The CDR3 region is CASSFLGIEQYF. CDR3 sequence (DNA): TGTGCCAGCAGTTTCCTAGGGATTGAGCAGTACTTC.

This clonotype was counted at least ten times. The chain uses TRBV20-1 and TRBJ1-1; 8 bases are a match to TRBD1. After removal of 6 bases from V and 3 bases from J, the junction contained 12 bases not matched to a gene. This CDR3 contains 15 residues. CDR1 and CDR2 from the germline V gene are DFQATT and SNEGSKA (reference sequence). The CDR3 DNA reads as TGCAGTGCCCAGGGGGCGGACTATGCCGACACTGAAGCTTTCTTT. Protein: CSAQGADYADTEAFF.